The entry below describes one TCR beta chain. Its antigen is unknown. The sample originates from a study of cytomegalovirus exposure and HLA in healthy donors. Study outcomes and limitations: Later analysis showed TCR association rates varying by HLA locus, highest for DRB1 and lowest for HLA-C.

The primer mix had 60 Vbeta and 13 Jbeta primers. Produced via immunoSEQ multiplex PCR; TCRdb's table is partial and in-frame only. Counted here are 92,000 or so clones, over 55% occurring once; the ten biggest clones make up roughly a fifth. J was trimmed by 7 bases and V by 4 bases; bases with no gene match: 9. The germline V gene encodes CDR1 SGHTA and CDR2 FQGNSA. The CDR3 is 15 amino acids. The clonotype comes from a woman aged 50 to 65 in good health and CMV-seropositive. The chain uses TRBV7-2 and TRBJ2-7, with 11 bases lining up with TRBD2. Sequenced sample: PBMCs. CDR3 bases: TGTGCCAGCAGCTGGGTTAGCGGGGGGGCGAGGGAGCAGTACTTC. Protein: CASSWVSGGAREQYF.